This T cell receptor beta chain was captured by sequencing in a study of blood T cell repertoires in COVID-19. Study at large: Whether acute or convalescent, the COVID-19 samples came from the United States, Italy and Spain.

Clones were read by immunoSEQ multiplex PCR, and TCRdb kept only the in-frame ones, dropping some. The sample includes more than 300,000 clones, 90% to 95% of them seen just once. The V and J ends lost 3 bases and 3 bases, in that order; junction bases with no gene match: 6. This CDR3 spans 15 amino acids. Germline assignment: CDR1 WNHNN and CDR2 SYGVQD (reference sequence). This clone was detected only a few times. Sequencing input: peripheral blood. The receptor was derived from a woman younger than 35 who had recovered from COVID-19. The chain employs TRBV10-1 and TRBJ2-7, with 9 bases fitting TRBD2. The CDR3 is CASSESSGDHYEQYV. In nucleotides, the CDR3 is TGCGCCAGCAGTGAATCTAGCGGGGATCACTACGAGCAGTACGTC.